This is a list of T cell receptor beta chains from one sample in a study of PD-L1 blockade in urothelial cancer. The assay was immunoSEQ multiplex PCR, and TCRdb's table has in-frame clones only and misses some. Among about 120,000 clones, more than 85% were seen once, and the ten largest hold 1.5% to 2%. The source material was PBMCs, sampled around atezolizumab (anti-PD-L1) treatment. All receptors derive from a man in his 60s with urothelial cancer. CDR3s include the opening cysteine and the closing phenylalanine or tryptophan. D genes are given only for firm matches. Expanded clones get a size class; other rows say once, few or many, or leave the size out.

j_call: TRBJ2-5
clone_size: -
d_call: TRBD2
v_call: TRBV9
cdr3_nt: TGTGCCAGCAGCGTAGGATGGGGGGGGACCCAGTACTTC
cdr3_aa: CASSVGWGGTQYF

j_call: TRBJ2-1
clone_size: -
d_call: TRBD2
v_call: TRBV19
cdr3_nt: TGTGCCAGTAGTACTTCTAGCGGGAGCGATCTTAATGAGCAGTTCTTC
cdr3_aa: CASSTSSGSDLNEQFF

j_call: TRBJ1-2
clone_size: -
d_call: -
v_call: TRBV5-8
cdr3_nt: TGTGCCAGCAGCCCGCAGGGATGGGCTAACTATGGCTACACCTTC
cdr3_aa: CASSPQGWANYGYTF

j_call: TRBJ2-7
clone_size: -
d_call: -
v_call: TRBV5-6
cdr3_nt: TGTGCCAGCAGCTTGCCGCACACGTACGAGCAGTACTTC
cdr3_aa: CASSLPHTYEQYF

j_call: TRBJ1-2
clone_size: -
d_call: TRBD1
v_call: TRBV10-3
cdr3_nt: TGTGCCATCAAACCGGGACAGCGTAATGAGTATGGCTACACCTTC
cdr3_aa: CAIKPGQRNEYGYTF

j_call: TRBJ2-2
clone_size: -
d_call: TRBD1
v_call: TRBV29-1
cdr3_nt: TGCAGCGTTGAAGGGACAGGGGGCGCTGGGACCGGGGAGCTGTTTTTT
cdr3_aa: CSVEGTGGAGTGELFF

j_call: TRBJ1-2
clone_size: once
d_call: TRBD1
v_call: TRBV9
cdr3_nt: TGTGCCAGCAGCGAAGGACAGGGGACCAACTATGGCTACACCTTC
cdr3_aa: CASSEGQGTNYGYTF

j_call: TRBJ2-7
clone_size: -
d_call: TRBD2
v_call: TRBV6-6
cdr3_nt: TGTGCCAGCATCGGGACTAGCGGCCCCTCCTACGAGCAGTACTTC
cdr3_aa: CASIGTSGPSYEQYF

j_call: TRBJ2-3
clone_size: -
d_call: -
v_call: TRBV7-3
cdr3_nt: TGTGCCAGCAGCGTGACTAGTTTAGGAGATACGCAGTATTTT
cdr3_aa: CASSVTSLGDTQYF

j_call: TRBJ2-2
clone_size: once
d_call: -
v_call: TRBV27
cdr3_nt: TGTGCCAGCACTTGGGCCAGCTCTACCGGGGAGCTGTTTTTT
cdr3_aa: CASTWASSTGELFF

j_call: TRBJ2-7
clone_size: -
d_call: TRBD1
v_call: TRBV6-1
cdr3_nt: TGTGCCAGCAGGAATACCGGGACAGACCACGAGCAGTACTTC
cdr3_aa: CASRNTGTDHEQYF

j_call: TRBJ1-2
clone_size: -
d_call: -
v_call: TRBV29-1
cdr3_nt: TGCAGCGCGGAGGACTATGGCTACACCTTC
cdr3_aa: CSAEDYGYTF

j_call: TRBJ1-2
clone_size: once
d_call: -
v_call: TRBV5-4
cdr3_nt: TGTGCCAGCAGCGTGCAACAGGGAAGGCTAAGTGGCTACACCTTC
cdr3_aa: CASSVQQGRLSGYTF

j_call: TRBJ1-1
clone_size: -
d_call: -
v_call: TRBV18
cdr3_nt: TGTGCCAGCTCACCACGCTTACTCCCGGACACTGAAGCTTTCTTT
cdr3_aa: CASSPRLLPDTEAFF

j_call: TRBJ1-1
clone_size: -
d_call: -
v_call: TRBV6-1
cdr3_nt: TGTGCCAGCAGTAGGCTGACAGATATGAACACTGAAGCTTTCTTT
cdr3_aa: CASSRLTDMNTEAFF

j_call: TRBJ2-3
clone_size: -
d_call: -
v_call: TRBV28
cdr3_nt: TGTGCCAGCCAGTACACAGATACGCAGTATTTT
cdr3_aa: CASQYTDTQYF

j_call: TRBJ1-1
clone_size: -
d_call: -
v_call: TRBV11-2
cdr3_nt: TGTGCCAGCAGCTTAGATCCCGGACCAAGAGGGGCTTTCTTT
cdr3_aa: CASSLDPGPRGAFF

j_call: TRBJ1-2
clone_size: once
d_call: TRBD1
v_call: TRBV28
cdr3_nt: TGTGCCAGCACGACGGGACAGGCAATTAACTATGGCTACACCTTC
cdr3_aa: CASTTGQAINYGYTF

j_call: TRBJ2-1
clone_size: few
d_call: TRBD1
v_call: TRBV6-5
cdr3_nt: TGTGCCAGCAGTTACGGACAGGGGGTTTACAATGAGCAGTTCTTC
cdr3_aa: CASSYGQGVYNEQFF

j_call: TRBJ2-7
clone_size: -
d_call: TRBD1
v_call: TRBV11-2
cdr3_nt: TGTGCCAGCAGCCTGGGACAGGGGGCTGTGCAGTACTTC
cdr3_aa: CASSLGQGAVQYF

j_call: TRBJ1-2
clone_size: few
d_call: -
v_call: TRBV4-2
cdr3_nt: TGTGCCAGCAGCCCAGGGGAGGGCCCCTATGGCTACACCTTC
cdr3_aa: CASSPGEGPYGYTF

j_call: TRBJ1-3
clone_size: -
d_call: -
v_call: TRBV2
cdr3_nt: TGTGCCAGCAGTGAATGGGGAGGGACGGCGGGAAACACCATATATTTT
cdr3_aa: CASSEWGGTAGNTIYF

j_call: TRBJ2-5
clone_size: -
d_call: -
v_call: TRBV19
cdr3_nt: TGTGCCAGTAGTATGAACGGAGTCCAAGAGACCCAGTACTTC
cdr3_aa: CASSMNGVQETQYF

j_call: TRBJ1-1
clone_size: -
d_call: -
v_call: TRBV7-9
cdr3_nt: TGTGCCAGCAGCCGGGGGGAGAACACTGAAGCTTTCTTT
cdr3_aa: CASSRGENTEAFF

j_call: TRBJ2-3
clone_size: -
d_call: -
v_call: TRBV18
cdr3_nt: TGTGCCAGCTCACCCTCTGGGCAGAGTTTTTCGGATACGCAGTATTTT
cdr3_aa: CASSPSGQSFSDTQYF

j_call: TRBJ2-3
clone_size: -
d_call: TRBD2
v_call: TRBV5-1
cdr3_nt: TGCGCCAGCAGCTCATCCCCTAGCGGCGCAGATACGCAGTATTTT
cdr3_aa: CASSSSPSGADTQYF

j_call: TRBJ2-1
clone_size: -
d_call: -
v_call: TRBV9
cdr3_nt: TGTGCCAGCAGTGGGCGGGAAGGAACGGATGAGCAGTTCTTC
cdr3_aa: CASSGREGTDEQFF